This T cell receptor (beta chain) was sequenced in a study of blood T cells in healthy people across ages. Sample-barcoded 5' priming and a J-beta primer mix drove a second PCR of 7 to 11 cycles. TCRdb redid the calling of the 5' RACE reads with MiXCR, one entry per CDR3 protein. The sample holds 600,000 or so distinct CDR3 sequences, less than 60% seen once. This clonotype occurred a few times. The germline CDR1 and CDR2 sequences are SGHVS and FNYEAQ. This CDR3 has 14 amino acids. With 6 bases removed from V and 1 base from J, the gap between germline ends came to 11 bases. The sequence came from a man older than 75 in good health. Sample: blood. This chain joins TRBV7-6 and TRBJ2-3; perhaps TRBD2 as D (5 bases). The CDR3 region is CASRPGTGTDTQYF. The CDR3 DNA reads as TGTGCCAGCAGGCCGGGAACGGGCACAGATACGCAGTATTTT. Looking up the rest from reference TRBV7-6 and TRBJ2-3 gives the full variable domain: GAGVSQSPRYKVTKRGQDVALRCDPISGHVSLYWYRQALGQGPEFLTYFNYEAQQDKSGLPNDRFSAERPEGSISTLTIQRTEQRDSAMYRCASRPGTGTDTQYFGPGTRLTVL.